This T cell receptor (beta chain) comes out of a study of cytomegalovirus exposure and HLA in healthy donors. Comment on this clone: The antigen is undetermined.

The PCR employed 60 Vbeta primers together with 13 Jbeta primers. The assay was immunoSEQ multiplex PCR, and TCRdb's table has in-frame clones only and misses some. The sample includes about 250,000 clones, 65% to 85% of them seen just once. The germline V gene has CDR1 SGHVS and CDR2 FNYEAQ. With V trimmed by 3 bases and J by 3 bases, 9 bases remained unmatched. The CDR3 totals 17 residues. Study observations and caveats: Later genetic work tied a missense DCLRE1C variant to beta-chain V and J trimming. Earlier results showed most TCR beta V segments being productive about 90% or about 30% of the time.

V is TRBV7-6 and J is TRBJ2-5; TRBD2 agrees at 11 bases. This TCR was recovered from a female donor in good health and CMV-seronegative. Sequencing was done on a sample of PBMCs. CDR3 nucleotide sequence: TGTGCCAGCAGCTTCGGTACTAGCGGGAGTTTAGAAGAGACCCAGTACTTC. This gives the protein CASSFGTSGSLEETQYF. Based on the CDR3 plus reference TRBV7-6 and TRBJ2-5, the full variable domain is GAGVSQSPRYKVTKRGQDVALRCDPISGHVSLYWYRQALGQGPEFLTYFNYEAQQDKSGLPNDRFSAERPEGSISTLTIQRTEQRDSAMYRCASSFGTSGSLEETQYFGPGTRLLVL.